This T cell receptor beta chain was sequenced for a study of T cell repertoires in cytomegalovirus infection. Study background: An indication of both CMV infection and matching HLA type came from public TCR beta signatures.

The CDR3 contains 17 residues. With 5 bases removed from V and 4 bases from J, the gap between germline ends came to 18 bases. Germline CDR1 is LNHDA and CDR2 is SQIVND (reference sequence). As concerns this clonotype: Its antigen remains unidentified.

TCRdb re-called the reads with MiXCR, one entry per CDR3 protein. The sample shows 360,000 or so distinct CDR3 sequences, roughly 34% of them seen only once. The chain employs TRBV19 and TRBJ2-6; D gene ambiguous. This sample comprised cultured PBMCs, obtained from culture after CMV antigen stimulation. The source is a human donor in good health (CMV status not recorded). Some clones in this sample may be carry-over from other donors' samples. Written as DNA, the CDR3 is TGTGCCAGTAGTTCCTTCTGGCAGGCTACAGGGGCCAACGTCCTGACTTTC. It specifies CASSSFWQATGANVLTF.